The rows below give T cell receptor beta chains drawn from one sample of a study of cytomegalovirus exposure and HLA in healthy donors. Repertoires were generated with immunoSEQ multiplex PCR, while TCRdb's copy carries only in-frame clones and drops some. This table holds some 190,000 clones, roughly 74% found once. Sequencing was performed on PBMCs. The receptors come from a woman in her twenties or thirties in good health and CMV-seropositive. Both conserved end residues are part of each CDR3. D genes are given only for firm matches. Where a row states a size, it is once, few, many or the class of an expanded clone; other rows omit it.

-	once	TRBV27	TRBJ1-2	CASSPQSGFYGYTF	TGTGCCAGCAGTCCACAATCAGGGTTCTATGGCTACACCTTC
-	-	TRBV7-8	TRBJ1-1	CASSFSARGWNTEAFF	TGTGCCAGCAGCTTTAGTGCTCGGGGATGGAACACTGAAGCTTTCTTT
TRBD1	-	TRBV6-5	TRBJ1-2	CASSPIAGTGGGYTF	TGTGCCAGCAGTCCGATTGCCGGGACAGGGGGTGGCTACACCTTC
-	-	TRBV11-1	TRBJ2-1	CASSQGRGPTYNEQFF	TGTGCCAGCAGCCAGGGGCGGGGGCCTACCTACAATGAGCAGTTCTTC
-	-	TRBV7-2	TRBJ2-7	CASSLASTYEQYF	TGTGCCAGCAGCTTAGCCAGTACCTACGAGCAGTACTTC
TRBD2	-	TRBV27	TRBJ2-7	CASSLRLAGAYEQYF	TGTGCCAGCAGTCTTAGACTAGCGGGAGCTTACGAGCAGTACTTC
-	few	TRBV4-2	TRBJ2-1	CASSQDSGEPNEQFF	TGTGCCAGCAGCCAAGATTCGGGAGAGCCCAATGAGCAGTTCTTC
TRBD2	-	TRBV30	TRBJ2-7	CASDGPGGEQYF	TGTGCCTCGGACGGCCCGGGGGGGGAGCAGTACTTC
TRBD2	-	TRBV5-4	TRBJ2-1	CASSSAGGRFEQFF	TGTGCCAGCAGCTCAGCGGGAGGGCGGTTCGAGCAGTTCTTC
-	-	TRBV7-3	TRBJ1-5	CASSWDRGQPQHF	TGTGCCAGCAGCTGGGATAGGGGTCAGCCCCAGCATTTT
-	-	TRBV4-2	TRBJ1-1	CASSQPGTLNTEAFF	TGTGCCAGCAGCCAACCCGGGACACTGAACACTGAAGCTTTCTTT
TRBD1	-	TRBV4-1	TRBJ2-7	CASSQEEGEGGWYEQYF	TGCGCCAGCAGCCAAGAAGAAGGGGAAGGGGGCTGGTACGAGCAGTACTTC
TRBD1	few	TRBV6-6	TRBJ1-5	CASTKTGGLGQPQHF	TGTGCCAGCACCAAGACAGGGGGATTGGGCCAGCCCCAGCATTTT
-	once	TRBV19	TRBJ1-1	CASSHLNTEAFF	TGTGCCAGTAGCCACTTGAACACTGAAGCTTTCTTT
-	-	TRBV5-1	TRBJ2-2	CASTNSRGSRSTGELFF	TGCGCCAGCACGAATTCGCGCGGCTCGCGGTCCACCGGGGAGCTGTTTTTT
TRBD1	-	TRBV7-8	TRBJ2-3	CASSYPGTGLETDTQYF	TGTGCCAGCAGCTACCCCGGGACAGGGTTGGAGACAGATACGCAGTATTTT
TRBD1	-	TRBV6-1	TRBJ2-7	CASGEGTGGSREQYF	TGTGCCAGCGGTGAGGGGACAGGGGGCTCGAGGGAGCAGTACTTC
TRBD1	-	TRBV7-9	TRBJ1-2	CSSSGPRGPAVYPYGYTF	TGTTCCAGCAGCGGCCCCAGGGGGCCGGCCGTATACCCGTATGGCTACACCTTC
TRBD1	-	TRBV5-4	TRBJ2-3	CASSWDRARTDTQYF	TGTGCCAGCAGCTGGGACAGGGCGCGCACAGATACGCAGTATTTT
TRBD2	-	TRBV6-5	TRBJ2-3	CASSYRLAGLSDTQYF	TGTGCCAGCAGTTACCGGCTAGCGGGATTGTCGGATACGCAGTATTTT
-	-	TRBV30	TRBJ1-5	CAWSQGFSNQPQHF	TGTGCCTGGAGTCAGGGATTCAGCAATCAGCCCCAGCATTTT
TRBD1	-	TRBV9	TRBJ1-3	CASSAPDRGGNTIYF	TGTGCCAGCAGCGCCCCGGACAGGGGTGGAAACACCATATATTTT
-	few	TRBV2	TRBJ1-6	CASIGYSGDRTLHF	TGTGCCAGCATCGGATACTCGGGGGATAGAACCCTCCACTTT